The next 21 T cell receptor beta chains were all read from a single sample in a study of PD-1 blockade in classical Hodgkin lymphoma (dated by TCRdb to the early 2020s). This specimen's time point label, per the study, means: cycle 2 day 1 (C2D1) of nivolumab. Every trial patient had relapsed after autologous stem cell transplantation, and cohorts A, B and C differed in prior brentuximab vedotin exposure. The protocol used for the library was the immunoSEQ multiplex PCR assay. TCRdb mirrors the immuneACCESS table, restricted to in-frame sequences. Some clones are absent from its copies; in checked studies, under half trace to an unresolved V gene, and the reason for the others is unknown. The sample table lists some 14,000 clones, 75% to 85% of them with a count of one. The top ten clonotypes cover more than 20% of the sample. The source was peripheral blood mononuclear cells (PBMCs), collected before the second cycle of nivolumab. The receptors derive from a human donor with classical Hodgkin lymphoma.

The genes are TRBV28 and TRBJ2-7; no clear D gene. Germline CDR1 reads MDHEN; CDR2 reads SYDVKM. Trimming cost V 6 bases and J 3 bases, with 6 bases left between them. The CDR3 covers 11 residues. In nucleotides, the CDR3 is TGTGCCAGCAGCCCCCGCTACGAGCAGTACTTC. As protein: CASSPRYEQYF. Variable domain in full (rest from reference TRBV28 and TRBJ2-7): DVKVTQSSRYLVKRTGEKVFLECVQDMDHENMFWYRQDPGLGLRLIYFSYDVKMKEKGDIPEGYSVSREKKERFSLILESASTNQTSMYLCASSPRYEQYFGPGTRLTVT.

V and J are TRBV7-2 and TRBJ2-1, with TRBD2 as a possible D gene (7 bases). Trimming cost V 5 bases and J 7 bases, with 18 bases left between them. The V gene's germline CDR1 is SGHTA and CDR2 FQGNSA. The CDR3 spans 15 residues. CDR3 in DNA: TGTGCCAGCAGCCCTCATGGCGGGGGCCCAAATGAGCAGTTCTTC. Its translation is CASSPHGGGPNEQFF.

In its sample, this clone was seen a few times. The chain recombines TRBV15 with TRBJ1-6; possibly TRBD1 for D (5 bases). CDR3 size: 15 residues. Germline assignment: CDR1 LNHNV and CDR2 YYDKDF (reference sequence). Trimming took 1 base from V and 6 from J, leaving 10 bases between them. The CDR3 spells CATSRGGRVNSPLHF. The DNA of the CDR3 is TGTGCCACCAGCAGAGGGGGACGGGTTAATTCACCCCTCCACTTT.

V gene TRBV11-2 combines with J gene TRBJ1-2, with 7 bases aligning to TRBD1. The CDR3 totals 13 residues. V was pared by 8 bases and J by 3 bases, with 6 bases of the junction left unmatched. Germline V gives CDR1 SGHAT, CDR2 FQNNGV. CDR3 in DNA: TGTGCCAGCGGGGACAGCGTACACTATGGCTACACCTTC. As protein: CASGDSVHYGYTF. Supplemented by reference TRBV11-2 and TRBJ1-2, the full variable domain reads EAGVAQSPRYKIIEKRQSVAFWCNPISGHATLYWYQQILGQGPKLLIQFQNNGVVDDSQLPKDRFSAERLKGVDSTLKIQPAKLEDSAVYLCASGDSVHYGYTFGSGTRLTVV.

The rearrangement joins TRBV25-1 to TRBJ1-1; D is perhaps TRBD1 (6 bases). The CDR3 is made up of 12 amino acids. V was pared by 6 bases and J by 10 bases, with 15 bases between. CDR1 and CDR2 (germline): MGHDK, SYGVNS. DNA of the CDR3: TGTGCCAGCAGCTCTTACAGGGAAGGAGCTTTCTTT. Its translation is CASSSYREGAFF.

V usage is TRBV28 and J usage is TRBJ1-2; D remains ambiguous. V dropped 6 bases and J dropped 6 bases, with 11 bases sitting between them. The CDR3 has 12 amino acids. Germline CDR1 MDHEN, CDR2 SYDVKM. CDR3 in DNA: TGTGCCAGCAGCCGCTGGGAGGATGGCTACACCTTC. It is translated as CASSRWEDGYTF.

V usage is TRBV18 and J usage is TRBJ2-2; D is possibly TRBD2 (5 bases). Trimming shortened V by 2 bases and J by 11 bases, and 6 bases separated the two germline ends. Germline V gives CDR1 KGHSH, CDR2 LQKENI. This CDR3 comprises 11 residues. CDR3 coding DNA: TGTGCCAGCTCACCAACGGGAGAGCTGTTTTTT. Its translation: CASSPTGELFF.

The rearrangement uses TRBV2 and TRBJ2-1; D not certain. Per the germline V gene, CDR1 is SNHLY and CDR2 is FYNNEI. The V end lost 4 bases, the J end lost 2 bases, and 15 bases lay between the germline ends. This CDR3 spans 16 amino acids. CDR3 region: CASSGARVPPYNEQFF. Here the CDR3 DNA reads TGTGCCAGCAGTGGAGCCAGAGTACCCCCCTACAATGAGCAGTTCTTC.

V and J are TRBV5-1 and TRBJ1-1; D not resolved. V was cut by 4 bases and J by 0 bases, with 7 bases left in between. Germline CDR1 SGHRS, CDR2 YFSETQ. This CDR3 is built from 13 residues. CDR3 sequence reads: CASSPQMNTEAFF. CDR3 DNA sequence: TGCGCCAGCAGCCCACAGATGAACACTGAAGCTTTCTTT.

The V call is TRBV2, the J call TRBJ2-7, with D possibly TRBD1 on 6 matching bases. The CDR3 is 15 residues long. Germline V lookup: CDR1 SNHLY, CDR2 FYNNEI. Trimming took 7 bases from V and 0 from J, leaving 16 bases between them. DNA of the CDR3: TGTGCCAGCAACCTACAGGGAGTCAGCTCCTACGAGCAGTACTTC. This codes for CASNLQGVSSYEQYF.

This clone was seen only a few times. A much larger clone differs by one base, so this may be a read error. The rearrangement uses TRBV2 and TRBJ1-1, with unresolved D. CDR3 length equals 11 residues. Germline V gives CDR1 SNHLY, CDR2 FYNNEI. Trimming shortened V by 6 bases and J by 1 base, and 3 bases separated the two germline ends. The CDR3 nucleotides are TGTGCCAGCAGGGAGAACACTGAAGCTTTCTTT. Translated: CASRENTEAFF.

The J gene is TRBJ2-2, the V gene TRBV2; 7 bases are a match to TRBD2. Germline CDR1 SNHLY, CDR2 FYNNEI. The CDR3 contains 14 residues. J lost 6 bases, V lost 0 bases, and 1 base had no gene match. The CDR3 spells CASSEAGRAGELFF. In nucleotides, the CDR3 is TGTGCCAGCAGTGAAGCTGGGAGGGCCGGGGAGCTGTTTTTT.

The gene calls are TRBV6-6 and TRBJ1-3; the D gene is possibly TRBD1 (5 bases). This CDR3 has 15 residues. V shed 6 bases and J shed 2 bases, with 14 bases lying between them. Per germline, CDR1 MNHNY and CDR2 SVGAGI (reference sequence). CDR3 residues: CASRYRREAGNTIYF. Written as DNA, the CDR3 is TGTGCCAGCAGGTACAGGAGGGAGGCTGGAAACACCATATATTTT.

The CDR3 bases are TGTGCCAGCAGTTGGACAGTAGATACGCAGTATTTT. Protein product: CASSWTVDTQYF. V usage is TRBV7-6 and J usage is TRBJ2-3; possibly TRBD1 for D (6 bases). CDR1 is SGHVS, CDR2 FNYEAQ, per germline. The V gene lost 6 bases and the J gene lost 5 bases, with 9 bases spanning the gap. This CDR3 is built from 12 residues. Full variable domain (outside the CDR3, taken from reference TRBV7-6 and TRBJ2-3): GAGVSQSPRYKVTKRGQDVALRCDPISGHVSLYWYRQALGQGPEFLTYFNYEAQQDKSGLPNDRFSAERPEGSISTLTIQRTEQRDSAMYRCASSWTVDTQYFGPGTRLTVL.

The chain's CDR3 is CASRQLASSYNEQFF. CDR3 sequence (DNA): TGCGCCAGCAGACAACTAGCGAGCTCCTACAATGAGCAGTTCTTC. The rearrangement links TRBV5-1 to TRBJ2-1; 7 nucleotides agree with TRBD2. V was clipped by 5 bases and J by 0 bases; unmatched bases: 5. The CDR3 sequence is 15 residues long. Per germline, CDR1 SGHRS and CDR2 YFSETQ.

The chain recombines TRBV5-5 with TRBJ2-7; D perhaps matches TRBD1 (5 bases). The germline V and J ends were trimmed by 1 base and 2 bases, with 10 bases remaining between them. The CDR3 has 14 residues. Germline V CDR1 and CDR2: SGHKS, YYEKEE (reference sequence). The CDR3 DNA sequence: TGTGCCAGCAGCTTGCAGACAGCTACCTACGAGCAGTACTTC. It translates to CASSLQTATYEQYF.

CDR3 residues: CASSAQGELNEQFF. The CDR3 region has the DNA TGTGCCAGCAGCGCCCAGGGGGAGCTCAATGAGCAGTTCTTC. This chain uses TRBV9 with TRBJ2-1, with TRBD1 matching 7 bases. V dropped 3 bases and J dropped 6; count of bases not matched to a gene: 6. Germline V gene data show CDR1 as SGDLS and CDR2 as YYNGEE. The CDR3 runs to 14 residues.

This clone occurred once. This chain connects TRBV7-9 to TRBJ2-7; D is unresolved. V was cut by 5 bases and J by 3 bases, with 5 bases left in between. CDR1 is SEHNR and CDR2 is FQNEAQ in the germline V gene (reference sequence). This CDR3 is built from 11 residues. Here the CDR3 reads CASSTHYEQYF. The CDR3 DNA reads as TGTGCCAGCAGCACTCACTACGAGCAGTACTTC.

V usage is TRBV7-9 and J usage is TRBJ2-5; tentative D call: TRBD1 (5 bases). The V end lost 1 base, the J end lost 0 bases, and 12 bases lay between the germline ends. The CDR3 loop spans 16 amino acids. Germline loops: CDR1 SEHNR, CDR2 FQNEAQ (reference sequence). The CDR3 DNA sequence: TGTGCCAGCAGCTTAGGAAGCTCAGGGAACCAAGAGACCCAGTACTTC. This gives the protein CASSLGSSGNQETQYF. Supplemented by reference TRBV7-9 and TRBJ2-5, the full variable domain reads DTGVSQNPRHKITKRGQNVTFRCDPISEHNRLYWYRQTLGQGPEFLTYFQNEAQLEKSRLLSDRFSAERPKGSFSTLEIQRTEQGDSAMYLCASSLGSSGNQETQYFGPGTRLLVL.

The genes are TRBV2 and TRBJ2-6; no definite D call. Trimming removed 5 bases at V and 1 base at J, with 3 bases between. The germline CDR1 and CDR2 sequences are SNHLY and FYNNEI. The CDR3 covers 13 residues. In DNA form, the CDR3 reads TGTGCCAGCAGTAAATCTGGGGCCAACGTCCTGACTTTC. Its translation is CASSKSGANVLTF.

This sequence joins TRBV18 and TRBJ1-5; 10 bases are a match to TRBD1. Germline V gives CDR1 KGHSH, CDR2 LQKENI. V lost 6 bases to trimming and J lost 7 bases; unmatched junction nucleotides: 9. This CDR3 comprises 15 residues. DNA for the CDR3: TGTGCCAGCTCCCGACAGGGGGCCGTATACCAGCCCCAGCATTTT. Its translation is CASSRQGAVYQPQHF.